This TCR beta chain stems from a study of blood T cells in healthy people across ages. Whole-study results and caveats: It was not possible, with unsorted PBMCs, to conclusively compare naive and antigen-experienced cells.

For this clonotype: What it binds is not known.

The CDR3 is made up of 13 amino acids. V gave up 4 bases and J gave up 1 base, with 11 bases separating them. Germline V gene data show CDR1 as DFQATT and CDR2 as SNEGSKA (reference sequence). Samples had at least 7 million PBMCs isolated from them. Through a sample-barcoded 5' primer and a J-beta primer mix, a second PCR was run for about 6 to 11 cycles. TCRdb re-called the 5' RACE reads with MiXCR, one entry per CDR3 protein. The repertoire has about 830,000 distinct CDR3 sequences, over 45% of them found once; the top ten carry over 20%. The chain links TRBV20-1 to TRBJ2-7; tentative D call: TRBD2 (6 bases). The receptor's source is a man aged 30-40 years in good health. Sequenced input: blood. The CDR3 loop reads CSAIPGVSYEQYF. The CDR3 DNA follows: TGCAGTGCTATCCCGGGAGTTTCCTACGAGCAGTACTTC.